This T cell receptor beta chain came from a study of blood T cell repertoires in COVID-19. Study context: Sources were T cells, B-cell-depleted T cells, or PBMCs; the material itself was cDNA or gDNA.

Between the trimmed V and J ends, which lost 8 bases and 0 bases, there was a span of 11 bases. The germline gives CDR1 SEHNR, CDR2 FQNEAQ (reference sequence). This CDR3 spans 13 amino acids. Original methodology: Using reference gene primer amplification, nucleated cell counts were estimated. TCRdb keeps only in-frame clones here, not all; method: immunoSEQ multiplex PCR. The V and J calls and clone size are taken from that table; D and trimming were inferred from the DNA. The table lists roughly 90,000 clones, around 90% of them singletons, with around 1.5% in the top ten. This clone was found many times.

Sequenced material: peripheral blood. This chain uses TRBV7-9 with TRBJ2-7; weak D call: TRBD2 (6 bases). The clonotype comes from a human donor with active COVID-19. The donor label of this sample is uncertain. This CDR3 reads CASGIAVSYEQYF. The CDR3, as DNA: TGTGCCAGCGGGATAGCGGTCTCCTACGAGCAGTACTTC.